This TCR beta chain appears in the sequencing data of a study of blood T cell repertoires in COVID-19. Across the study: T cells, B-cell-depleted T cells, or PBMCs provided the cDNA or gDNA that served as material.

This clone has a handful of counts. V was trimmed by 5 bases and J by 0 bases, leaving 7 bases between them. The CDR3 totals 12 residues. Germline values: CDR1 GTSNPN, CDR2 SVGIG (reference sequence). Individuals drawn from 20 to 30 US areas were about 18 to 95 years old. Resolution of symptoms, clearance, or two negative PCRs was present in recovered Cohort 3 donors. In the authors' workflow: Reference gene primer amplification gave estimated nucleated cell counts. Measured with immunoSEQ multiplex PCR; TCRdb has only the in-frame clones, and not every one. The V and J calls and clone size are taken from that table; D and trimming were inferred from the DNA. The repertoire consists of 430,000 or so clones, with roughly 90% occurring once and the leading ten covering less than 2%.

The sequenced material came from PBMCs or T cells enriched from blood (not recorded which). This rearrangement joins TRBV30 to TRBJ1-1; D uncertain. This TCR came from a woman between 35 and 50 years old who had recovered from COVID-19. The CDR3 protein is CAWRVLNTEAFF. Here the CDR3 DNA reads TGTGCCTGGCGGGTCTTGAACACTGAAGCTTTCTTT.